This T cell receptor (beta chain) was identified in a study of CD8+ T cells in alopecia areata (dated by TCRdb to 2016 to 2019). Context from the whole study: To study T cell clonal expansion in alopecia areata, the researchers applied high-throughput TCRbeta sequencing to both the C3H/HeJ mouse model and human patients. Scalp clonality was compared across normal scalp (n=4), patchy alopecia areata scalp (n=8), and alopecia totalis/universalis scalp (n=8). RNA was extracted with the PAXgene miRNA kit for fixed scalp, the miRNeasy kit for PBMCs, and the RNeasy kit for mouse skin. TCRbeta CDR3 regions were amplified by immunoSEQ multiplex PCR using 35 Vbeta forward and 13 Jbeta reverse primers. On the human side, TCRbeta sequencing was run on scalp tissue and on sorted CD4+ and CD8+ peripheral blood T cells from healthy controls and from alopecia areata patients with either patchy or totalis/universalis disease.

Broader findings and caveats from the paper: Scalp TCR repertoire analysis is complicated because resident alphabeta T cells in normal human skin are also sequenced, whereas mouse skin is dominated by gammadelta T cells. Lesional scalp, especially in alopecia totalis/universalis, showed higher clonality and more expanded CD8+ clones than normal scalp, suggesting antigenic drive. TCR sequences shared between patients were less clear than in mice, possibly partly because of HLA diversity in the patient population.

Details on this clone: Its antigen is not yet known. Nothing much larger sits one base from this clone, and base qualities are not available.

From the germline V gene, CDR1 is SGHRS and CDR2 is YFSETQ. The CDR3 goes from the cysteine to the phenylalanine over 16 residues. CDR3 DNA only is kept here, 48 bases in frame from base 1. Trimming costs V 5 bases and J 0 bases, and their ends lie 15 bases apart. Lesional scalp punch biopsies and peripheral blood were collected from alopecia areata patients. After PBMCs were isolated by density centrifugation and stained for CD3, CD4 and CD8, a FACSAria was used to sort CD4+ and CD8+ T cells. As part of a multicenter biomarker study, untreated alopecia areata patients were recruited. In a handful of patients from the biomarker study, the blood CD8+ T cells went through an additional sort into NKG2D-low and NKG2D-high fractions. Receptors were amplified or captured by the immunoSEQ multiplex PCR assay. To provide template for TCR sequencing, every sample had RNA extracted and reverse transcribed into cDNA. First-strand cDNA was synthesized using SuperScript III with a 2:1 mix of oligo-dT and random hexamers. A synthetic immune receptor repertoire was used to assess amplification bias, and residual bias was removed computationally. Processing in the source paper ran as follows. Raw reads were preprocessed to remove errors, and CDR3 was defined according to IMGT conventions as the region from the conserved cysteine to phenylalanine. Clonality was computed as 1 minus the Shannon entropy, with the entropy normalized by log2 of the number of productive unique TCRs. Whether each scalp clone was CD4 or CD8 was inferred by checking scalp TCRbeta sequences against the CD4 and CD8 repertoires from sorted blood. TCRdb stores this immuneACCESS table with in-frame sequences only. Part of the clones is absent; in the studies checked, under half of the shortfall reflects unresolved V genes, and no reason is known for the rest. From that table come the V and J calls and clone size; the DNA was used to work out D and trimming. In all, the sample holds tens of thousands of clones, and about 40% of those were seen once. The ten biggest clones cover just over 50% of the sample.

Source material: NKG2D-low CD8+ T cells sorted from blood. The cell subset or site label for this specimen denotes: sorted CD8+ NKG2D-low blood T cells. The sequence joins TRBV5-1 to TRBJ2-1; the D gene remains uncertain. This clonotype was obtained from a human donor with alopecia areata. The CDR3 is CASSSWEGSSYNEQFF. The nucleotide sequence is TGCGCCAGCAGTAGTTGGGAAGGAAGCTCCTACAATGAGCAGTTCTTC.